This entry concerns a single TCR beta chain. This sample was included in a study of OX40 agonist ivuxolimab in advanced cancers. TCRdb's copy holds only in-frame clones and misses some; the assay was immunoSEQ multiplex PCR. The table records around 15,000 clones, 92% of them present only once. Material: CD4+ or CD8+ T cells sorted from blood, obtained in a trial of the OX40 agonist ivuxolimab. This TCR came from an adult with an advanced solid tumor such as melanoma, head and neck, liver or kidney cancer.

CDR3 nucleotide sequence: TGCAGCGTTGAAGTCCGACAGGCCAATGAGCAGTTCTTC. Protein sequence: CSVEVRQANEQFF. This chain links TRBV29-1 with TRBJ2-1, with TRBD1 as a possible D gene (6 bases). The CDR3 consists of 13 residues. The V end was cut by 1 base, the J end by 6 bases, with 10 bases between. The germline V gene has CDR1 SQVTM and CDR2 ANQGSEA.